This T cell receptor beta chain appears in the sequencing data of a study of T-cell memory formation after mild COVID-19. Researchers used 5'RACE with constant-segment primers to make TCR alpha and TCR beta cDNA libraries that carry sample barcodes and UMIs. From the 5' RACE reads, TCRdb called clonotypes with MiXCR, one entry per CDR3 protein. This table has 300,000 or so distinct CDR3 sequences, more than 15% appearing once. V was pared by 3 bases and J by 4 bases, with 15 bases between. The CDR3 contains 15 residues. CDR1 is MGHRA and CDR2 is YSYEKL in the germline V gene. Regarding the study as a whole: The pre-infection memory compartment contained some responding clones, suggesting cross-reactive memory joined. Clones that contracted clustered mainly in CM and EM if CD4+ and in EMRA if CD8+.

This clonotype was detected a few times. Its antigen is still unknown. The source material was PBMCs or a T cell subset sorted from them (not recorded which). This rearrangement joins TRBV4-1 to TRBJ1-2; weak D call: TRBD1 (6 bases). The source of this sequence is a man between 18 and 35 years old who had mild COVID-19 (a few samples of this study predate the infection). Cell type and time point are not known. The CDR3 loop reads CASSQGGALSYGYTF. The CDR3 coding sequence is TGCGCCAGCAGCCAGGGGGGGGCGCTTAGCTATGGCTACACCTTC.